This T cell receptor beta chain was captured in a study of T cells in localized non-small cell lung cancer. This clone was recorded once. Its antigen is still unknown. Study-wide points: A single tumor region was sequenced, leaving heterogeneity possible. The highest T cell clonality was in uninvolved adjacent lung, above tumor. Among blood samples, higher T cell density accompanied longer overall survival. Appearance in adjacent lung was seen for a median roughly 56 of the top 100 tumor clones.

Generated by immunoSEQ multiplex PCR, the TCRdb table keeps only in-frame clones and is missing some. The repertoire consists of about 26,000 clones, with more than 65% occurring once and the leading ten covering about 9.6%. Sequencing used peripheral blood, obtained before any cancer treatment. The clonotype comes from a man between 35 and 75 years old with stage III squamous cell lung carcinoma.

CDR3 nucleotides: TGTGCCAGCAGACCAAGCGGCCGTACGGACGCAGATACGCAGTATTTT. It is translated as CASRPSGRTDADTQYF. The chain employs TRBV7-9 and TRBJ2-3; D possibly corresponds to TRBD2 (5 bases). V was clipped by 6 bases and J by 4 bases, with 20 bases between them. Germline-derived CDR1 and CDR2 are SEHNR and FQNEAQ (reference sequence). This CDR3 is built from 16 residues.